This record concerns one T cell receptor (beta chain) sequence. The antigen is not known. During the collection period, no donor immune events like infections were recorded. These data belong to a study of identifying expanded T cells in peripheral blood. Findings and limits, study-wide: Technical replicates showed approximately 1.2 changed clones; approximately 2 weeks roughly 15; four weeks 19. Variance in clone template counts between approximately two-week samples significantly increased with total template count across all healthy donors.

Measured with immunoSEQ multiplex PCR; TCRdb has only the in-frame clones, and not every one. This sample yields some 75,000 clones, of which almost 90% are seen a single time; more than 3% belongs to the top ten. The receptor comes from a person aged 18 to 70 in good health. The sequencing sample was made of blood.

The chain's CDR3 is CASSLSGAYGYTF. CDR3 in DNA: TGTGCCAGCAGCTTATCAGGGGCCTATGGCTACACCTTC. The chain recombines TRBV7-9 with TRBJ1-2; the D gene is possibly TRBD1 (6 bases). Trimming cost V 2 bases and J 4 bases, with 8 bases left between them. Looked up from germline, CDR1 is SEHNR and CDR2 is FQNEAQ (reference sequence). There are 13 residues in the CDR3.